The 15 T cell receptor beta chains listed next were all sequenced from one sample in a study of T cells in Graves' hyperthyroidism and ophthalmopathy. What was amplified from RNA transcripts were TCR beta CDR3 regions. In the first-round RT-PCR of the TCR CDR3, the HTBI primer set was used. TCRdb redid the calling of the multiplex PCR reads with MiXCR, one entry per CDR3 protein. The data hold about 640,000 distinct CDR3 sequences, with around 15% observed a single time. Sequenced: blood. These receptors were taken from a woman aged 45-65 years with Graves' ophthalmopathy.

This clonotype was recorded many times. This chain connects TRBV6-2 or TRBV6-3 to TRBJ2-2, with D possibly matching TRBD2 (5 bases). Germline-derived CDR1 and CDR2 are MNHEY and SVGEGT. Trimming left V 8 bases short and J 1 base short, with 17 bases between. The CDR3 length is 16 residues. The CDR3 region is CASLRRTGGNTGELFF. The CDR3, as DNA: TGTGCCAGCCTACGACGGACTGGTGGGAACACCGGGGAGCTGTTTTTT.

This clonotype was observed many times. This CDR3 reads CASSLGPSGIYEQYF. The CDR3 DNA reads as TGTGCCAGCAGTTTAGGTCCTAGCGGGATCTACGAGCAGTACTTC. This chain links TRBV27 with TRBJ2-7; TRBD2 matches 9 bases. CDR3 length: 15 residues. The V segment lost 2 bases and the J segment 3 bases; nucleotides outside the gene matches: 5. Germline V lookup: CDR1 MNHEY, CDR2 SMNVEV (reference sequence).

This clonotype was counted a few times. At one boundary the junction diverges from the germline segment, which might be a read error. The chain joins TRBV27 to TRBJ2-7, with 8 bases identical to TRBD2. Germline CDR1 and CDR2: MNHEY and SMNVEV (reference sequence). The length of the CDR3 is 15 residues. DNA for the CDR3: TGTGCCAGCAGTCTTATAGCGGGAAGGATCGTCGAGCAGCACTTC. The encoded protein is CASSLIAGRIVEQHF.

The V gene is TRBV6-1, the J gene TRBJ1-5, with 7 nucleotides matching TRBD1. In germline, CDR1 is MNHNS, CDR2 SASEGT. J was trimmed by 7 bases and V by 6 bases; bases with no gene match: 12. The length of the CDR3 is 15 residues. CDR3 DNA sequence: TGTGCCAGCAGAATTACGACAGGGTCTGGCCAGCCCCAGCATTTT. As protein: CASRITTGSGQPQHF.

The sample holds many counts of this clonotype. The chain recombines TRBV5-1 with TRBJ2-5; 8 bases match TRBD2. CDR3 length equals 15 residues. CDR1 is SGHRS and CDR2 is YFSETQ in the germline V gene. The ends lost 0 bases at V and 5 bases at J; junction bases unmatched: 6. In DNA, the CDR3 is TGCGCCAGCAGCTTGGCCGGGACTAGTTCCGAGACCCAGTACTTC. It specifies CASSLAGTSSETQYF.

The sample holds many counts of this clonotype. J is TRBJ2-5 and V is TRBV18; possible D gene TRBD2, 5 bases. The ends were cut back, 1 base at V and 4 bases at J, with 13 bases in the middle. Germline loops: CDR1 KGHSH, CDR2 LQKENI. The CDR3 spans 15 residues. DNA of the CDR3: TGTGCCAGCTCACCACTGTCGACTCGGGGAGAGACCCAGTACTTC. It is translated as CASSPLSTRGETQYF.

Many counts were recorded for this clonotype. This rearrangement joins TRBV7-2 to TRBJ2-7, with TRBD2 matching 7 bases. Germline V gene data show CDR1 as SGHTA and CDR2 as FQGNSA. The junction had 7 bases not matched to a gene; V was cut back by 1 base and J by 7 bases. CDR3 size: 14 residues. CDR3 sequence: CASSLEPGGGEQYF. As DNA, the CDR3 is TGTGCCAGCAGCTTAGAGCCGGGAGGTGGGGAGCAGTACTTC.

The chain combines TRBV9 with TRBJ2-2; D ambiguous. Germline V gene lookup returns CDR1 SGDLS and CDR2 YYNGEE. V dropped 0 bases and J dropped 6 bases, with 9 bases sitting between them. This CDR3 comprises 14 residues. The CDR3 DNA sequence: TGTGCCAGCAGCGTAGGCTTGGCCTCCGGGGAGCTGTTTTTT. This gives the protein CASSVGLASGELFF. Full variable domain (rest looked up from reference TRBV9 and TRBJ2-2): DSGVTQTPKHLITATGQRVTLRCSPRSGDLSVYWYQQSLDQGLQFLIQYYNGEERAKGNILERFSAQQFPDLHSELNLSSLELGDSALYFCASSVGLASGELFFGEGSRLTVL.

This clonotype was counted ten times or more. The chain recombines TRBV11-2 with TRBJ2-7, with 14 bases aligning to TRBD2. The CDR3 loop spans 15 amino acids. The junction had 7 bases not matched to a gene; V was cut back by 6 bases and J by 6 bases. The germline V gene has CDR1 SGHAT and CDR2 FQNNGV. The CDR3 region is CASRGLAGATGEQYF. CDR3 coding DNA: TGTGCCAGCAGGGGACTAGCGGGAGCGACGGGCGAGCAGTACTTC.

This clonotype was counted ten times or more. The chain employs TRBV5-6 and TRBJ2-7; 8 bases match TRBD1. The trim removed 1 base at V and 4 bases at J, leaving 4 bases unmatched. CDR1 SGHDT and CDR2 YYEEEE come from the germline V gene. The CDR3 runs to 14 residues. CDR3 bases: TGTGCCAGCAGCTTGACAGGGGGTGGTTACGAGCAGTACTTC. Translated, it gives CASSLTGGGYEQYF.

This clonotype has only a few counts. This chain uses TRBV28 with TRBJ2-1, with D hard to call. The CDR3 covers 13 residues. Germline V gives CDR1 MDHEN, CDR2 SYDVKM. Trimming took off 7 bases at V and 5 bases at J, with 12 bases between the two ends. CDR3: CASTSPADNEQFF. The CDR3 nucleotides are TGTGCCAGCACCTCCCCGGCAGACAATGAGCAGTTCTTC.

Many counts were recorded for this clonotype. This chain uses TRBV6-2 or TRBV6-3 with TRBJ2-5, with D maybe TRBD1 (5 bases). The CDR3 covers 15 residues. Germline V gene lookup returns CDR1 MNHEY and CDR2 SVGEGT. V was cut by 2 bases and J by 4 bases, with 14 bases left in between. Here the CDR3 DNA reads TGTGCCAGCAGTTACCCCCACCTTGGGGCAGAGACCCAGTACTTC. Translating it yields CASSYPHLGAETQYF.

The J gene is TRBJ2-7, the V gene TRBV6-6; 10 bases line up with TRBD2. CDR1 is MNHNY and CDR2 is SVGAGI in the germline V gene (reference sequence). This CDR3 has 17 residues. With V trimmed by 0 bases and J by 2 bases, 7 bases remained unmatched. CDR3 sequence reads: CASSYSPSGSKTYEQYF. CDR3 coding DNA: TGTGCCAGCAGTTACTCGCCTAGCGGGAGTAAGACCTACGAGCAGTACTTC.

A few counts support this clonotype. The chain is built from TRBV7-9 and TRBJ1-4; the D is unclear. The CDR3 spans 13 residues. Trimming shortened V by 5 bases and J by 5 bases, and 9 bases separated the two germline ends. CDR1 and CDR2 (germline): SEHNR, FQNEAQ (reference sequence). The CDR3 DNA is TGTGCCAGCAGCCTGACTCCGAATGAAAAACTGTTTTTT. Translated, it gives CASSLTPNEKLFF.

This clonotype was seen many times. The V gene is TRBV7-2, the J gene TRBJ1-1; tentatively, D is TRBD1 (5 bases). With 3 bases removed from V and 6 bases from J, the gap between germline ends came to 11 bases. Germline V gene data show CDR1 as SGHTA and CDR2 as FQGNSA. The CDR3 length is 13 residues. In DNA form, the CDR3 reads TGTGCCAGCAGCTTCAGGGTTGGGGCTGAAGCTTTCTTT. This sequence encodes CASSFRVGAEAFF.